The present T cell receptor beta chain was sequenced within a study of T cell responses to AZD1222 COVID-19 vaccine. Germline V gives CDR1 KGHDR, CDR2 SFDVKD. Trimming took 4 bases from V and 7 from J, leaving 6 bases between them. The CDR3 is 11 residues long. This clone was seen just once. The antigen is undetermined. TCRdb's table, derived via immunoSEQ multiplex PCR, lists solely in-frame clones and lacks some. The sample has more than 50,000 clones; roughly 90% are singletons. Notes on the study in general: Researchers took repertoire samples only after the peak T cell response had come. Recipients of two AZD1222 doses showed rising Spike-specific TCR breadth and depth. Females outnumbered males among donors, who were mostly white British; clonal diversity was possibly underestimated.

This TCR came from an adult in good health. The chain is built from TRBV24-1 and TRBJ1-2; no definite D call. The sequences come from peripheral blood, collected on day 0 of AZD1222 vaccination. CDR3 in DNA: TGTGCCACCAGTGAAGGAATTGGCTACACCTTC. Translating gives CATSEGIGYTF.